A single sample is the source of the 17 T cell receptor beta chains below, sequenced in a study of blood T cell repertoires in COVID-19. Sequenced by immunoSEQ multiplex PCR; TCRdb stores in-frame clones only, minus some. The sample holds 200,000 to 250,000 clones, 84% seen once. The material sequenced was peripheral blood. These receptors all stem from a woman between 50 and 59 years old with active or convalescent COVID-19.

The V and J genes are TRBV3-1 (or the pseudogene TRBV3-2) and TRBJ2-2; TRBD1 aligns across 9 bases. The CDR3 is 15 amino acids. After removal of 1 base from V and 5 bases from J, the junction contained 2 bases not matched to a gene. Germline lookup yields CDR1 LGHDT and CDR2 YNNKEL (reference sequence). CDR3 sequence: CASSQGDRVTGELFF. The CDR3 nucleotides are TGTGCCAGCAGCCAAGGGGACAGGGTTACCGGGGAGCTGTTTTTT.

This clone was picked up a small number of times. The chain carries TRBV24-1 and TRBJ2-1, with 11 bases matching TRBD2. The CDR3 loop spans 16 amino acids. CDR1 and CDR2 (germline): KGHDR, SFDVKD. J gave up 9 bases and V 10 bases, and 16 bases lay outside the gene matches. The CDR3 region is CATGYPVAGGLSEQFF. As DNA, the CDR3 is TGTGCCACAGGATACCCGGTAGCGGGGGGGCTGAGTGAGCAGTTCTTC.

This clone was counted a single time. V and J are TRBV28 and TRBJ2-2; tentative D call: TRBD2 (6 bases). The CDR3 runs 16 residues. Germline V gene data show CDR1 as MDHEN and CDR2 as SYDVKM. V was shortened by 5 bases and J by 5 bases, with 18 bases between the two germline ends. CDR3: CASSDQAGGRTGELFF. Here the CDR3 DNA reads TGTGCCAGCAGTGACCAAGCGGGCGGACGGACCGGGGAGCTGTTTTTT.

The chain links TRBV28 to TRBJ1-2; D is uncertain. Between the trimmed V and J ends, which lost 7 bases and 8 bases, there was a span of 14 bases. Germline CDR1 MDHEN, CDR2 SYDVKM. The CDR3 contains 12 residues. The CDR3 reads CASNSPGYGYTF. The CDR3 DNA reads TGTGCCAGCAATTCCCCGGGGTACGGCTACACCTTC.

This sequence joins TRBV7-6 and TRBJ1-2; 8 nucleotides agree with TRBD1. CDR1 is SGHVS, CDR2 FNYEAQ, per germline. The J segment lost 3 bases and the V segment lost 1 base, leaving 7 bases of the junction unmatched. The CDR3 covers 16 residues. In DNA, the CDR3 is TGTGCCAGCAGCTTAGTTGCAGGGGGCGCACACTATGGCTACACCTTC. It yields the protein CASSLVAGGAHYGYTF.

The chain combines TRBV27 with TRBJ1-2; 7 nucleotides match TRBD1. The CDR3 extends over 16 amino acids. Trimming removed 6 bases from V and 3 bases from J; junction bases left unmatched: 13. The V gene's germline CDR1 is MNHEY and CDR2 SMNVEV (reference sequence). The CDR3 is CASRITLYGTDYGYTF. CDR3 DNA: TGTGCCAGCAGAATAACCCTTTACGGGACAGACTATGGCTACACCTTC.

The chain carries TRBV9 and TRBJ2-1; tentative D call: TRBD2 (6 bases). The CDR3 has 16 amino acids. Looked up from germline, CDR1 is SGDLS and CDR2 is YYNGEE. Trimming removed 1 base at V and 0 bases at J, with 11 bases between. Here the CDR3 reads CASSVSGESSYNEQFF. The CDR3 DNA reads TGTGCCAGCAGCGTATCGGGGGAAAGCTCCTACAATGAGCAGTTCTTC.

The V and J genes are TRBV7-6 and TRBJ1-3; no reliable D call. Germline V CDR1 and CDR2: SGHVS, FNYEAQ. Trimming shortened V by 1 base and J by 0 bases, and 10 bases separated the two germline ends. CDR3 length equals 16 residues. The CDR3 DNA is TGTGCCAGCAGCTTAGGCCTACAGCCCTCTGGAAACACCATATATTTT. Translated, it gives CASSLGLQPSGNTIYF.

The chain links TRBV5-6 to TRBJ2-6; D might be TRBD2 (6 bases). Trimming stripped 3 bases from V and 4 bases from J, with 14 bases between. The CDR3 covers 16 residues. Per the germline V gene, CDR1 is SGHDT and CDR2 is YYEEEE. The CDR3 here is CASSYRRGSGANVLTF. The CDR3 region has the DNA TGTGCCAGCAGCTACCGACGGGGGTCAGGGGCCAACGTCCTGACTTTC.

The chain couples TRBV5-1 to TRBJ2-2; 8 bases align to TRBD2. V lost 4 bases, J lost 6 bases, and 8 bases stayed unmatched. Germline V gene lookup returns CDR1 SGHRS and CDR2 YFSETQ. The CDR3 sequence is 15 residues long. CDR3 protein: CASSKSGLGSGELFF. The CDR3 DNA follows: TGCGCCAGCAGCAAATCGGGACTAGGGTCCGGGGAGCTGTTTTTT.

V and J are TRBV5-6 and TRBJ1-3; perhaps TRBD1 as D (5 bases). The CDR3 covers 15 residues. The V end lost 2 bases, the J end lost 4 bases, and 13 bases lay between the germline ends. Germline values: CDR1 SGHDT, CDR2 YYEEEE. In nucleotides, the CDR3 is TGTGCCAGCAGCTTCATGGGCAGGGCAGGAAACACCATATATTTT. It is translated as CASSFMGRAGNTIYF.

V is TRBV5-4 and J is TRBJ2-1, with 8 bases that match TRBD1. After removal of 6 bases from V and 8 bases from J, the junction contained 7 bases not matched to a gene. CDR3 length: 13 amino acids. From germline, CDR1 is SGHNT and CDR2 YYREEE (reference sequence). CDR3 nucleotide sequence: TGTGCCAGCAATGGACAGGGAGGCGATGAGCAGTTCTTC. Its protein product is CASNGQGGDEQFF. Filled out from reference TRBV5-4 and TRBJ2-1, the complete variable domain reads ETGVTQSPTHLIKTRGQQVTLRCSSQSGHNTVSWYQQALGQGPQFIFQYYREEENGRGNFPPRFSGLQFPNYSSELNVNALELDDSALYLCASNGQGGDEQFFGPGTRLTVL.

The CDR3 here is CASSVSGRLDEQYF. CDR3 sequence (DNA): TGTGCCAGCAGTGTCAGCGGGAGATTGGACGAGCAGTACTTC. The chain has TRBV28 and TRBJ2-7; TRBD2 agrees at 8 bases. V was pared by 5 bases and J by 5 bases, with 8 bases of the junction left unmatched. Germline V gene data show CDR1 as MDHEN and CDR2 as SYDVKM. The CDR3 runs 14 residues.

The rearrangement joins TRBV5-1 to TRBJ2-7, with TRBD2 as a possible D gene (5 bases). The CDR3 covers 14 residues. The V end lost 1 base, the J end lost 5 bases, and 13 bases lay between the germline ends. The germline V gene has CDR1 SGHRS and CDR2 YFSETQ. Written as DNA, the CDR3 is TGCGCCAGCAGCTTGACCGCCGCACTAGACGAGCAGTACTTC. Translation gives CASSLTAALDEQYF.

The chain combines TRBV28 with TRBJ1-1; the D gene is possibly TRBD1 (5 bases). CDR3 size: 14 residues. Germline-derived CDR1 and CDR2 are MDHEN and SYDVKM. Trimming removed 7 bases at V and 1 base at J, with 13 bases between. CDR3: CASITTGQNTEAFF. CDR3 DNA sequence: TGTGCCAGCATCACGACCGGACAGAACACTGAAGCTTTCTTT.

This clone was detected only once. The rearrangement joins TRBV6-5 to TRBJ1-2; 8 nucleotides match TRBD1. The germline gives CDR1 MNHEY, CDR2 SVGAGI. V was pared by 4 bases and J by 10 bases, with 8 bases of the junction left unmatched. There are 13 residues in the CDR3. CDR3 bases: TGTGCCAGCAGTTGGCCGGGACAGGCGTTCTACACCTTC. Translation gives CASSWPGQAFYTF.

This rearrangement joins TRBV11-2 to TRBJ1-6, with 8 positions matching TRBD1. The CDR3 loop spans 16 amino acids. V shed 5 bases, J shed 9 bases, and the junction held 12 bases outside the gene matches. Germline V gives CDR1 SGHAT, CDR2 FQNNGV. DNA of the CDR3: TGTGCCAGCAGCAAACCCGGGCAGGGGGCTCGTTCACCCCTCCACTTT. Protein: CASSKPGQGARSPLHF.